This TCR beta chain was observed in a study of blood T cell repertoires in COVID-19. Study context: Samples taken during acute and convalescent COVID-19 were collected in the United States, Italy and Spain.

Authors' data handling: Counts of nucleated cells, estimated from reference gene primer amplification, were obtained. Clones were sequenced by immunoSEQ multiplex PCR, and TCRdb holds only the in-frame ones, with some missing. V and J calls and clone size follow that table, whereas D and trimming were derived from the DNA. The data show approximately 15,000 clones, with over 75% seen just once and about a quarter held by the top ten. V was pared by 10 bases and J by 2 bases, with 21 bases between. The germline gives CDR1 MRHNA, CDR2 SNTAGT. This CDR3 has 15 amino acids. Only one count was recorded for this clone.

The chain has TRBV6-4 and TRBJ2-7; weak D call: TRBD1 (7 bases). The clonotype was recovered from a woman aged 70 to 79 with active COVID-19. Material for sequencing was peripheral blood. CDR3 amino acids: CATLSGGTVPYEQYF. For the CDR3, the DNA is TGTGCCACTCTCTCTGGGGGGACAGTACCCTACGAGCAGTACTTC.